This T cell receptor (beta chain) comes out of a study of T cell repertoires in cytomegalovirus infection. The overall study: Based on public TCR beta signatures, there were indications of CMV infection and of a matching HLA type. Findings and limits, study-wide: Public TCR beta family frequency separated CMV-and-HLA carriers, including in an independent cohort. The response measured ex vivo was dominated by TCR beta clonotypes (HLA-C-restricted and CMV-specific).

Each CDR3 protein gets one entry after TCRdb re-called the reads with MiXCR. The sample yields some 180,000 distinct CDR3 sequences, around 20% seen once. This clonotype was counted a single time. What it binds is unknown. The CDR3 is 16 residues long. V lost 0 bases to trimming and J lost 6 bases; unmatched junction nucleotides: 8. CDR1 and CDR2 from the germline V gene are LNHNV and YYDKDF (reference sequence). The rearrangement links TRBV15 to TRBJ2-1; 7 nucleotides match TRBD2. The sequenced sample was PBMCs. The TCR originated in a human donor in good health (CMV status not recorded). Some clones in this sample may be carry-over from other donors' samples. For the CDR3, the DNA is TGTGCCACCAGCAGAGATCGGGCGGGAGCACTCAATGAGCAGTTCTTC. Translating gives CATSRDRAGALNEQFF.